This TCR beta chain was recorded in a study of blood T cell repertoires in COVID-19. Turning to the study itself: PBMCs, B-cell-depleted T cells, or T cells were the source of the cDNA or gDNA that made up the material.

Trimming stripped 3 bases from V and 3 bases from J, with 12 bases between. The CDR3 is 13 residues long. Germline V gives CDR1 DFQATT, CDR2 SNEGSKA (reference sequence). This clone was seen once. Repertoires were generated with immunoSEQ multiplex PCR, while TCRdb's copy carries only in-frame clones and drops some. The sample holds some 97,000 clones, 75% to 95% seen once. The chain carries TRBV20-1 and TRBJ2-7, with D possibly TRBD1 on 6 matching bases. The sequence was obtained from a man aged 50-59 years with acute or convalescent COVID-19. The sequenced sample was peripheral blood. As DNA, the CDR3 is TGCAGTGCTAGTCACAGGGCAAACTACGAGCAGTACTTC. Translation: CSASHRANYEQYF.